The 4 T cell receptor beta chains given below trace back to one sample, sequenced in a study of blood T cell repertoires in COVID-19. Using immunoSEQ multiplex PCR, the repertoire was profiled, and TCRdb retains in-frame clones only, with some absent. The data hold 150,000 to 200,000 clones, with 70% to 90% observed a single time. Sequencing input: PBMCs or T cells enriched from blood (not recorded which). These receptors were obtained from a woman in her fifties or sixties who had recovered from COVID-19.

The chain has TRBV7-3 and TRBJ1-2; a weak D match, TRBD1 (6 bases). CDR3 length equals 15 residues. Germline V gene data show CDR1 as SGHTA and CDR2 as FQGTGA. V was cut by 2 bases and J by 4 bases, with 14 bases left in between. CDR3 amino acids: CASSLYGGAAYGYTF. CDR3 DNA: TGTGCCAGCAGCTTATATGGGGGCGCGGCCTATGGCTACACCTTC. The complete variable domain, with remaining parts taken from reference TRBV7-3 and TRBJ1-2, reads GAGVSQTPSNKVTEKGKYVELRCDPISGHTALYWYRQSLGQGPEFLIYFQGTGAADDSGLPNDRFFAVRPEGSVSTLKIQRTERGDSAVYLCASSLYGGAAYGYTFGSGTRLTVV.

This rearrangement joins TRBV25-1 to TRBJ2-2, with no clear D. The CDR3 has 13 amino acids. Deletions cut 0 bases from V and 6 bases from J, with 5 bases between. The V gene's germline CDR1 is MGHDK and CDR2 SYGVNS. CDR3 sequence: CASSEYRAGELFF. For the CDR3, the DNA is TGTGCCAGCAGTGAATACCGGGCCGGGGAGCTGTTTTTT.

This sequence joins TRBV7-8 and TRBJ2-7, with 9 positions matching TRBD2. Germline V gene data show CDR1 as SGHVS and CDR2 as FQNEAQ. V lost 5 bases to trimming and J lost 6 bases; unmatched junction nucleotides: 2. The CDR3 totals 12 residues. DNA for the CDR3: TGTGCCAGCAGCGCGGGAGGGGGCGAGCAGTACTTC. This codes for CASSAGGGEQYF. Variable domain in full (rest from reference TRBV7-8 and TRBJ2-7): GAGVSQSPRYKVAKRGQDVALRCDPISGHVSLFWYQQALGQGPEFLTYFQNEAQLDKSGLPSDRFFAERPEGSVSTLKIQRTQQEDSAVYLCASSAGGGEQYFGPGTRLTVT.

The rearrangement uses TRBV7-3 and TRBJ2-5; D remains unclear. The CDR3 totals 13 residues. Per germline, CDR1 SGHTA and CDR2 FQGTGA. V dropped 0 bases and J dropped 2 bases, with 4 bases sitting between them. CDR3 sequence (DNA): TGTGCCAGCAGCTTAACTCCTCAAGAGACCCAGTACTTC. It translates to CASSLTPQETQYF.